These T cell receptor beta chains were read from a single sample in a study of T cells in Graves' hyperthyroidism and ophthalmopathy. TCRdb recomputed calls from the multiplex PCR reads with MiXCR, one row per CDR3 protein. The table records about half a million distinct CDR3 sequences, more than 15% of them present only once. The specimen was blood. These TCRs come from a woman in her twenties or thirties with Graves' ophthalmopathy. Each CDR3 is given with its conserved first and last residue. The D gene is left open where the match is weak. The size of a clone is reported for some rows only, either as once, few or many, or as a class for expanded clones.

D gene	CDR3 length	clone size	V gene	J gene	CDR3 protein	CDR3 DNA
.	12	many	TRBV20-1	TRBJ2-2	CSASPHTGELFF	TGCAGTGCTAGTCCTCACACCGGGGAGCTGTTTTTT
TRBD1	15	many	TRBV7-8	TRBJ1-5	CASRPGTGGNQPQHF	TGTGCCAGCAGACCGGGTACAGGGGGCAATCAGCCCCAGCATTTT
.	13	few	TRBV20-1	TRBJ2-7	CSARDRGAYEQYF	TGCAGTGCCCGGGACCGGGGGGCGTACGAGCAGTACTTC
.	14	.	TRBV7-3	TRBJ2-6	CASRFSSGANVLTF	TGTGCCAGCAGGTTTTCTTCTGGGGCCAACGTCCTGACTTTC
.	14	many	TRBV7-9	TRBJ2-5	CASSLGVREETQYF	TGTGCCAGCAGCTTAGGTGTCAGGGAGGAGACCCAGTACTTC
.	13	few	TRBV9	TRBJ1-2	CASSVDSQDGYTF	TGTGCCAGCAGCGTAGACAGTCAGGATGGCTACACCTTC
.	17	many	TRBV5-1	TRBJ2-7	CASSATNRDTFHYEQYF	TGCGCCAGCAGCGCAACCAACCGGGACACCTTTCACTACGAGCAGTACTTC
TRBD1	14	.	TRBV20-1	TRBJ2-2	CSASRRGRTGELFF	TGCAGTGCTAGCCGAAGGGGGCGGACCGGGGAGCTGTTTTTT
TRBD1	12	many	TRBV30	TRBJ2-1	CAYLKGANEQFF	TGTGCCTACCTAAAGGGGGCAAATGAGCAGTTCTTC
TRBD2	14	.	TRBV20-1	TRBJ2-1	CSSQGLADYNEQFF	TGCAGTTCCCAGGGACTAGCCGACTACAATGAGCAGTTCTTC
.	15	many	TRBV5-8	TRBJ2-1	CASSLTSPFYNEQFF	TGTGCCAGCAGCTTGACTAGCCCCTTCTACAATGAGCAGTTCTTC
.	15	.	TRBV27	TRBJ2-3	CASTCEGGGGDTQYF	TGTGCCAGTACGTGCGAGGGCGGAGGCGGAGATACGCAGTATTTT
TRBD1	18	few	TRBV24-1	TRBJ2-3	CATSDTTPVQGSTDTQYF	TGTGCCACCAGTGATACAACTCCGGTACAGGGGAGCACAGATACGCAGTATTTT
.	12	many	TRBV20-1	TRBJ2-3	CSAFRVTDTQYF	TGCAGTGCTTTCCGGGTTACGGATACGCAGTATTTT
.	15	.	TRBV7-3	TRBJ2-3	CASSFSGTNQDTQYF	TGTGCCAGCAGCTTTTCGGGGACAAATCAGGATACGCAGTATTTT
TRBD2	16	.	TRBV9	TRBJ2-1	CASSVEPAGVLNEQFF	TGTGCCAGCAGCGTAGAACCAGCGGGAGTACTCAATGAGCAGTTCTTC
.	14	many	TRBV5-1	TRBJ2-7	CASSLMTLTYEQYF	TGCGCCAGCAGCCTGATGACCCTAACCTACGAGCAGTACTTC
.	15	many	TRBV4-2	TRBJ2-7	CASSQEGTRTYEQYF	TGTGCCAGCAGCCAAGAAGGAACTAGAACCTACGAGCAGTACTTC
.	12	many	TRBV30	TRBJ2-1	CACPRAGNEQFF	TGTGCCTGCCCCAGGGCGGGGAATGAGCAGTTCTTC
.	11	few	TRBV7-2	TRBJ2-5	CASSWGTGEYF	TGTGCCAGCAGCTGGGGGACGGGAGAATACTTC
TRBD2	14	.	TRBV5-6	TRBJ2-5	CASSSGTTQETQYF	TGTGCCAGCAGCTCCGGGACTACTCAAGAGACCCAGTACTTC
TRBD2	15	many	TRBV20-1	TRBJ2-7	CSARDWAGGDYEQYF	TGCAGTGCTAGAGATTGGGCGGGAGGGGACTACGAGCAGTACTTC
.	14	many	TRBV3-1	TRBJ1-1	CASSQGMGNTEAFF	TGTGCCAGCAGCCAAGGGATGGGGAACACTGAAGCTTTCTTT
.	15	many	TRBV4-1	TRBJ2-7	CASSQDDWSRLEQYF	TGCGCCAGCAGCCAAGATGACTGGTCCCGCCTGGAGCAGTACTTC
TRBD2	18	many	TRBV5-1	TRBJ2-1	CASSFLGGPTSSYNEQFF	TGCGCCAGCAGCTTCCTGGGAGGGCCCACGAGCTCCTACAATGAGCAGTTCTTC
TRBD2	14	.	TRBV25-1	TRBJ2-1	CASATGVAGAEQFF	TGTGCCAGCGCGACCGGGGTAGCGGGAGCTGAGCAGTTCTTC
.	13	many	TRBV6-1	TRBJ1-1	CASSYGQNTEAFF	TGTGCCAGCAGTTACGGCCAGAACACTGAAGCTTTCTTT
.	16	.	TRBV5-1	TRBJ2-3	CASSLNQARGPDTQYF	TGCGCCAGCAGCTTGAATCAAGCCCGGGGGCCAGATACGCAGTATTTT